Listed here are 6 T cell receptor beta chains from one sample, sequenced in a study of blood T cell repertoires in COVID-19. Clones were read by immunoSEQ multiplex PCR, and TCRdb kept only the in-frame ones, dropping some. The sample holds some 200,000 clones, roughly four fifths seen once. Sequenced sample: peripheral blood. These receptors were taken from a woman aged 40 to 49 with acute or convalescent COVID-19.

The chain couples TRBV15 to TRBJ2-3; TRBD1 matches 8 bases. The ends lost 6 bases at V and 4 bases at J; junction bases unmatched: 9. In germline, CDR1 is LNHNV, CDR2 YYDKDF (reference sequence). The CDR3 extends over 15 amino acids. CDR3 sequence reads: CATSRRGQGPDTQYF. The CDR3 region has the DNA TGTGCCACCAGTCGGCGAGGACAGGGCCCAGATACGCAGTATTTT.

This CDR3 is CASSMLGDRGYEQYF. The CDR3 DNA reads as TGTGCCAGCAGCATGCTCGGGGACAGAGGATACGAGCAGTACTTC. The rearrangement links TRBV5-5 to TRBJ2-7; 7 positions agree with TRBD1. This CDR3 is 15 amino acids long. In germline, CDR1 is SGHKS, CDR2 YYEKEE (reference sequence). The ends lost 4 bases at V and 4 bases at J; junction bases unmatched: 11.

This rearrangement joins TRBV27 to TRBJ1-4, with D possibly TRBD1 on 6 matching bases. The germline V gene encodes CDR1 MNHEY and CDR2 SMNVEV (reference sequence). Trimming pared 7 bases from V and 0 bases from J, leaving 9 bases between. The CDR3 extends over 14 amino acids. For the CDR3, the DNA is TGTGCCAGCAAGAGGACAGCAACTAATGAAAAACTGTTTTTT. It specifies CASKRTATNEKLFF.

This clone is a singleton in its sample. The V and J genes are TRBV11-2 and TRBJ2-7, with 9 bases that match TRBD1. V gave up 6 bases and J gave up 1 base; unmatched junction bases: 7. Per germline, CDR1 SGHAT and CDR2 FQNNGV. CDR3 size: 15 residues. CDR3 region: CASRIPGTGSYEQYF. The CDR3 nucleotides are TGTGCCAGCAGAATCCCCGGGACAGGGTCCTACGAGCAGTACTTC.

The genes are TRBV5-6 and TRBJ2-1; 13 bases agree with TRBD2. Germline CDR1 reads SGHDT; CDR2 reads YYEEEE. Germline trimming cut 2 bases from V and 10 bases from J; bases unmatched to any gene: 9. This CDR3 region has 16 residues. The CDR3 here is CASSLDGTSGASEQFF. Written as DNA, the CDR3 is TGTGCCAGCAGCTTAGACGGGACTAGCGGGGCTTCGGAGCAGTTCTTC.

The chain combines TRBV4-3 with TRBJ2-3, with 14 bases fitting TRBD2. The V segment lost 0 bases and the J segment 4 bases; nucleotides outside the gene matches: 12. Germline V gene data show CDR1 as LGHNA and CDR2 as YSLEER. This CDR3 comprises 20 residues. CDR3 residues: CASSQDLTSGRAWASDTQYF. The CDR3 DNA reads as TGCGCCAGCAGCCAAGATTTGACTAGCGGGAGGGCCTGGGCTTCAGATACGCAGTATTTT.